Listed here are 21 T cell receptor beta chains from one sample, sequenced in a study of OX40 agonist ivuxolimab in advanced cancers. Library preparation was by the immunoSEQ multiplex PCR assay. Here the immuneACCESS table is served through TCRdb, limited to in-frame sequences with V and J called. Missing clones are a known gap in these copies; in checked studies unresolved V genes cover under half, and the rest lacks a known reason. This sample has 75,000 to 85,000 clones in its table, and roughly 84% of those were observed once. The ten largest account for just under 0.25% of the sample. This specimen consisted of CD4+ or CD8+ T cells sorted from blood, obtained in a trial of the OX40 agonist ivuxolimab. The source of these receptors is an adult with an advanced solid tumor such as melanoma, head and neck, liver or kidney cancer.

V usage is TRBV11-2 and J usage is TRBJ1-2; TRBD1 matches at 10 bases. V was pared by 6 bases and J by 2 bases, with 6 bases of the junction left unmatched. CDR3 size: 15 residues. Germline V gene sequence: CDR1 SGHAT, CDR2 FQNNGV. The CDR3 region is CASRRPGQGNYGYTF. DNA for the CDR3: TGTGCCAGCAGACGCCCGGGACAGGGGAACTATGGCTACACCTTC.

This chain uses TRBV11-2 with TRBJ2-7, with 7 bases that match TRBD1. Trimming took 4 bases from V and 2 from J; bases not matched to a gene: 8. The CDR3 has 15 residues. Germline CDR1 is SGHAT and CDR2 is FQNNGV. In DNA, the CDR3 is TGTGCCAGCAGCTCGGGACAGACGCCCCCCTACGAGCAGTACTTC. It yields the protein CASSSGQTPPYEQYF.

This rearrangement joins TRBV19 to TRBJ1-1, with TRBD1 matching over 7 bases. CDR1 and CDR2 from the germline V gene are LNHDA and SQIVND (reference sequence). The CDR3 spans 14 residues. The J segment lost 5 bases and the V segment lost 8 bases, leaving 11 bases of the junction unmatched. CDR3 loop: CASRNHGQATEAFF. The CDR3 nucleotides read TGTGCCAGTCGAAACCACGGACAGGCTACTGAAGCTTTCTTT.

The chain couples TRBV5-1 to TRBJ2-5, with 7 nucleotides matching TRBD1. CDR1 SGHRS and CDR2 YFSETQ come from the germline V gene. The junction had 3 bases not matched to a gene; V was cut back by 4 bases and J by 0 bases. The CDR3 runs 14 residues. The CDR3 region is CASSPGQYQETQYF. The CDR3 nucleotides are TGCGCCAGCAGCCCGGGACAGTACCAAGAGACCCAGTACTTC.

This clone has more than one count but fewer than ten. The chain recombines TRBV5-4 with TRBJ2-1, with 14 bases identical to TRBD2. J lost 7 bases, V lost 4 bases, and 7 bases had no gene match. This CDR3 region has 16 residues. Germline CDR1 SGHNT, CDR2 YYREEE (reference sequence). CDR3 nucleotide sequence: TGTGCCAGCAGCCCGGGACTAGCGGGAGCAAGTAATGAGCAGTTCTTC. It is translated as CASSPGLAGASNEQFF.

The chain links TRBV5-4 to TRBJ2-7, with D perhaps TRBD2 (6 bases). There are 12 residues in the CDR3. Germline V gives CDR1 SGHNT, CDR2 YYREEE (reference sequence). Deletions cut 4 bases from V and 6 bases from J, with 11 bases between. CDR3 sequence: CASSPFGGEQYF. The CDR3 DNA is TGTGCCAGCAGCCCGTTCGGGGGCGAGCAGTACTTC.

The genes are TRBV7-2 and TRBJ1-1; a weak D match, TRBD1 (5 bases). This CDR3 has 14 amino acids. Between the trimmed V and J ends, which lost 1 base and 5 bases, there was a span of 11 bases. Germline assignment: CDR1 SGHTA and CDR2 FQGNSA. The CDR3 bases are TGTGCCAGCAGCTTAGTCGACAAGGGGACTGAAGCTTTCTTT. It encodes CASSLVDKGTEAFF.

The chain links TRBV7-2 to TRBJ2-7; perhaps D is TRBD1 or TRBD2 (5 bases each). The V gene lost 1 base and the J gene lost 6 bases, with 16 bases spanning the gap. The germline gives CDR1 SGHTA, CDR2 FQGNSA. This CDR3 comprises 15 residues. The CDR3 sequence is CASSLGGIYSAEQYF. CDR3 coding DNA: TGTGCCAGCAGCTTAGGGGGGATTTATAGTGCCGAGCAGTACTTC.

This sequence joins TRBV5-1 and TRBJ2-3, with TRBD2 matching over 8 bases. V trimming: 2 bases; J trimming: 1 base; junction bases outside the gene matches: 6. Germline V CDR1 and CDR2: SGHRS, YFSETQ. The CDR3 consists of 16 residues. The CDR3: CASSLLAGRGTDTQYF. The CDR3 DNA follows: TGCGCCAGCAGCTTATTAGCGGGACGGGGCACAGATACGCAGTATTTT.

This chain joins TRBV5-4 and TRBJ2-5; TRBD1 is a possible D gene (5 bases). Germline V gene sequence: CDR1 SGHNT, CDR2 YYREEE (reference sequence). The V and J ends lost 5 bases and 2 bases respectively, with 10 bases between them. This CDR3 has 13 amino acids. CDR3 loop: CASRIQDQETQYF. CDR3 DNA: TGTGCCAGCAGGATACAGGATCAAGAGACCCAGTACTTC.

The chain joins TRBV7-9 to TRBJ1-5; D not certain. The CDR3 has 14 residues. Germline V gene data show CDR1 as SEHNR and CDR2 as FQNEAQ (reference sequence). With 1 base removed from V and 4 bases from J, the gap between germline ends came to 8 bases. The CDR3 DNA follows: TGTGCCAGCAGCTTAGAGTCGGTAAATCAGCCCCAGCATTTT. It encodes CASSLESVNQPQHF.

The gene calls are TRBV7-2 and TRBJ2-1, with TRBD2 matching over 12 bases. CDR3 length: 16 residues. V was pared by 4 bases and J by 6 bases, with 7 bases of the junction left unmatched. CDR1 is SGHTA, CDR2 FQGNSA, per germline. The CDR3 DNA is TGTGCCAGCAGCTACCTTCGGACTAGCGGGGCCAATGAGCAGTTCTTC. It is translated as CASSYLRTSGANEQFF.

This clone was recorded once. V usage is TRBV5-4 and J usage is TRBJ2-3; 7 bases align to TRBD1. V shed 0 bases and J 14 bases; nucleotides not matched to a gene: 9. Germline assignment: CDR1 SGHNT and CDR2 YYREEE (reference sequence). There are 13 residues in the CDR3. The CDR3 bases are TGTGCCAGCAGCTTGGCCGAGGGGGCAGTTCCGTATTTT. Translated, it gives CASSLAEGAVPYF.

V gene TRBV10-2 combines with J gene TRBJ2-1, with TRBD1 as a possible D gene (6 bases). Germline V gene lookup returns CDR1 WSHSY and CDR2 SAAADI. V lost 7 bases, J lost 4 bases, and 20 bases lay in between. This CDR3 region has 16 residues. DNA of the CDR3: TGCGCCAGCACTAGAGGGGGAAGACAGGAATACAATGAGCAGTTCTTC. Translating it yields CASTRGGRQEYNEQFF.

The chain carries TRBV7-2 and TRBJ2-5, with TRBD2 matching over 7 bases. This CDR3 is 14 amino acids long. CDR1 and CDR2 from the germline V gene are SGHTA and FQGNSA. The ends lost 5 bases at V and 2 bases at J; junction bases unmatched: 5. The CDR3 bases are TGTGCCAGCAGCCCAAGCGGGATTCAAGAGACCCAGTACTTC. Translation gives CASSPSGIQETQYF. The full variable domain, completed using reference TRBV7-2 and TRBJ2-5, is GAGVSQSPSNKVTEKGKDVELRCDPISGHTALYWYRQSLGQGLEFLIYFQGNSAPDKSGLPSDRFSAERTGGSVSTLTIQRTQQEDSAVYLCASSPSGIQETQYFGPGTRLLVL.

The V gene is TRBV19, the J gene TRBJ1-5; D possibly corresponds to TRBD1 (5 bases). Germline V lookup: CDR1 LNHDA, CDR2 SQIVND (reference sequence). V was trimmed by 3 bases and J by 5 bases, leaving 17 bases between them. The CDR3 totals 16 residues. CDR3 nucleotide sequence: TGTGCCAGTAGTATTATCGGGTTACGAGGGGATCAGCCCCAGCATTTT. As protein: CASSIIGLRGDQPQHF.

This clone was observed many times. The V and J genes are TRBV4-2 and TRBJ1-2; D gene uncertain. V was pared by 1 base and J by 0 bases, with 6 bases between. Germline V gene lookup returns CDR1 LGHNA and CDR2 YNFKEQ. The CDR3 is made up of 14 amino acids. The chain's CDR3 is CASSQAGTNYGYTF. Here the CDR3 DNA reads TGTGCCAGCAGCCAAGCGGGTACTAACTATGGCTACACCTTC.

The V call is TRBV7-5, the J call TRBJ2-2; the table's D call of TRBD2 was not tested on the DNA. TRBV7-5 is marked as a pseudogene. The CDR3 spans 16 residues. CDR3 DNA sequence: TGTGCCAGCAGCTTTAGCGACACGGTAAACACCGGGGAGCTGTTTTTT. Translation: CASSFSDTVNTGELFF.

The CDR3 loop reads CASSDNRVFDQPQHF. The CDR3 coding sequence is TGTGCCAGCAGTGATAATAGGGTTTTCGATCAGCCCCAGCATTTT. The chain links TRBV6-1 to TRBJ1-5; D gene unclear. The CDR3 is 15 residues long. Germline CDR1 is MNHNS and CDR2 is SASEGT. V was trimmed by 3 bases and J by 5 bases, leaving 14 bases between them.

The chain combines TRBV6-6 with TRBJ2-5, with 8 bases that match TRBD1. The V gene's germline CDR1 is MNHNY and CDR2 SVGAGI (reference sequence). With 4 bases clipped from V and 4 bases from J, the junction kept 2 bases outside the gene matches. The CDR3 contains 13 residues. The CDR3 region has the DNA TGTGCCAGCAGTTTACAGGGGGGAGAGACCCAGTACTTC. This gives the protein CASSLQGGETQYF.

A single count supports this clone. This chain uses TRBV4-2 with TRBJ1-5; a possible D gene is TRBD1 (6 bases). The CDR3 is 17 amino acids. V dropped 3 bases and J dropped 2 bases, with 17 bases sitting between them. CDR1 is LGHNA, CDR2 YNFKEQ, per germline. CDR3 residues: CASSHLQGGSGNQPQHF. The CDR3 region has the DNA TGTGCCAGCAGCCACCTACAAGGGGGGTCAGGCAATCAGCCCCAGCATTTT.